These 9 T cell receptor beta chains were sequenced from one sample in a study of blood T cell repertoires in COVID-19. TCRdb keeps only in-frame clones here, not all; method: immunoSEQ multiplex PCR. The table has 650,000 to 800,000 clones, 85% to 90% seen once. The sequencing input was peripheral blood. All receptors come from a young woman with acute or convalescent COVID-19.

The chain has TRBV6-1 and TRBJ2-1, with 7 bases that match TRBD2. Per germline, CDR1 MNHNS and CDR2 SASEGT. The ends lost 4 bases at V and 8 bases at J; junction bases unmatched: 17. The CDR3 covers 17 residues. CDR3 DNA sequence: TGTGCCAGCAGTGGACCGATGCTAGCGGTCCGGGCCGATGAGCAGTTCTTC. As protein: CASSGPMLAVRADEQFF.

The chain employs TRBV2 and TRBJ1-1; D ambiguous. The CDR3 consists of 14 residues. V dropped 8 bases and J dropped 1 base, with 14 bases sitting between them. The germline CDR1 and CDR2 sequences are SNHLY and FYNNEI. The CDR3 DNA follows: TGTGCCAGCCGAGCGGCGGCAGGGAACACTGAAGCTTTCTTT. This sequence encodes CASRAAAGNTEAFF.

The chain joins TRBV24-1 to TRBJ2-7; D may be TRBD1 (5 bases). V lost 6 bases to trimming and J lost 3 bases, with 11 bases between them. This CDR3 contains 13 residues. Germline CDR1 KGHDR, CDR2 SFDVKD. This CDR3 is CATSKDSGYEQYF. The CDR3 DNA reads TGTGCCACCAGTAAAGACAGTGGCTACGAGCAGTACTTC.

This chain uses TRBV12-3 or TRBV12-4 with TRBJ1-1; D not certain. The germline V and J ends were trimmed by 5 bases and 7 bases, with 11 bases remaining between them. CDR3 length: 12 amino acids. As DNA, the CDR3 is TGTGCCAGCAGTGGATTCAGGCTTGAAGCTTTCTTT. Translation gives CASSGFRLEAFF.

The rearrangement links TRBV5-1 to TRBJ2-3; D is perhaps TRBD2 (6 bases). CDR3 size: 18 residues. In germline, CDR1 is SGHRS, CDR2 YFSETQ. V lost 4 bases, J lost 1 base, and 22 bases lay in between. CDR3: CASSPAVRGYVGTDTQYF. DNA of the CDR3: TGCGCCAGCAGCCCCGCCGTCCGGGGGTATGTGGGCACAGATACGCAGTATTTT.

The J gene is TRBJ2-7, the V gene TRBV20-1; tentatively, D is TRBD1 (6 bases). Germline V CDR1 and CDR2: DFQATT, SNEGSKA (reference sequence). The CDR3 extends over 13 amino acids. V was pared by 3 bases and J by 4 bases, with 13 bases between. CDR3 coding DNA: TGCAGTGCTAGTGTCGCCAGGGGTTACGAGCAGTACTTC. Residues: CSASVARGYEQYF.

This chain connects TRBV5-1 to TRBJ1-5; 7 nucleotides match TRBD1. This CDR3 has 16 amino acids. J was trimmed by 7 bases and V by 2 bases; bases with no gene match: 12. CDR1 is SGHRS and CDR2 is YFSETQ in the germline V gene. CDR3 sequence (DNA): TGCGCCAGCAGCTTCGCCGACCCACAGGGGCAGCAGCCCCAGCATTTT. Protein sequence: CASSFADPQGQQPQHF.

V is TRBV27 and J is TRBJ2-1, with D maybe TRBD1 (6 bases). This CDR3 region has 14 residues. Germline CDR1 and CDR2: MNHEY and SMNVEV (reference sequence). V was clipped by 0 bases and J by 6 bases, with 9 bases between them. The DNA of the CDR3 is TGTGCCAGCAGTTTATCAGGGGGACCCAATGAGCAGTTCTTC. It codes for CASSLSGGPNEQFF.

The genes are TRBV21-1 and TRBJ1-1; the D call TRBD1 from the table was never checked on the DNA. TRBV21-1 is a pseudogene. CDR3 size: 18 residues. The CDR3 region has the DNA TGTGCCAGCAGCCACCCCAGGGGCTCCTACCTGGAGGACACTGAAGCTTTCTTT. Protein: CASSHPRGSYLEDTEAFF.